This T cell receptor beta chain was found in a study of T-cell memory formation after mild COVID-19. On this clonotype: What it recognizes is unknown.

It was 5'RACE with constant-segment primers that produced the TCR alpha and TCR beta cDNA libraries, which carried sample barcodes and UMIs. TCRdb used MiXCR to reprocess the 5' RACE reads, holding one entry per CDR3 protein. The sample has 400,000 or so distinct CDR3 sequences, around 18% seen once. CDR3 length: 14 residues. Trimming removed 4 bases at V and 5 bases at J, with 18 bases between. The germline CDR1 and CDR2 sequences are GTSNPN and SVGIG (reference sequence). Study-wide findings and caveats: Among CD4+ contracting clones, most were CM and EM, and CD8+ ones EMRA. Later expanders leaned CD4+, whereas day 15 to 85 contracting clones were balanced CD4/CD8. Pre-infection memory contained some responding clones, which suggested that cross-reactive memory had joined.

Material: PBMCs or a T cell subset sorted from them (not recorded which). The J gene is TRBJ2-7, the V gene TRBV30, with D perhaps TRBD1 (5 bases). The clonotype originates from an adult woman who had mild COVID-19 (a few samples of this study predate the infection). Cell type and time point are not known. For the CDR3, the DNA is TGTGCCTGGACGACCGGGCAGGGCATCCACGAGCAGTACTTC. Translation: CAWTTGQGIHEQYF.